The clone carrying this T cell receptor beta chain was recorded many times. RNA transcripts yielded amplified TCR beta CDR3 regions. TCR CDR3 underwent first-round RT-PCR with the HTBI primer set. TCRdb fed the multiplex PCR reads into MiXCR, producing one record per CDR3 protein. The profile shows roughly 570,000 distinct CDR3 sequences, 46% of them singletons. The data are from a study of T cells in Graves' hyperthyroidism and ophthalmopathy. The CDR3 covers 13 residues. In germline, CDR1 is DFQATT, CDR2 SNEGSKA (reference sequence). V was trimmed by 3 bases and J by 3 bases, leaving 8 bases between them.

The chain is built from TRBV20-1 and TRBJ2-2; D is perhaps TRBD1 (5 bases). Material: peripheral blood or thyroid tissue (not recorded which). This sequence originates from an adult woman with Graves' disease, either hyperthyroidism or ophthalmopathy (not recorded which). The CDR3 bases are TGCAGTGCTAGGGGGCGCTACACCGGGGAGCTGTTTTTT. Its translation: CSARGRYTGELFF.